The clone carrying this TCR beta chain was detected only a few times. The CDR3 runs 15 residues. The germline V gene encodes CDR1 MNHNS and CDR2 SASEGT. V dropped 6 bases and J dropped 8; count of bases not matched to a gene: 10. One entry per CDR3 protein, called by TCRdb with MiXCR from the 5' RACE reads. The table has about 410,000 distinct CDR3 sequences, less than 25% seen once. The record originates from a study of T-cell memory formation after mild COVID-19. Sequenced input: PBMCs or a T cell subset sorted from them (not recorded which). The receptor comes from an adult woman who had mild COVID-19 (a few samples of this study predate the infection). Cell type and time point are not known. The chain employs TRBV6-1 and TRBJ2-1, with 10 nucleotides matching TRBD2. CDR3 residues: CASSPAGGTFHEQFF. CDR3 bases: TGTGCCAGCAGCCCAGCGGGGGGGACGTTTCATGAGCAGTTCTTC.